These 9 T cell receptor beta chains came from one sample sequenced in a study of T cell responses to AZD1222 COVID-19 vaccine. TCRdb's copy holds only in-frame clones and misses some; the assay was immunoSEQ multiplex PCR. The sample shows about 160,000 clones, around 94% of them seen only once. This specimen was peripheral blood, taken on day 0 of AZD1222 vaccination. These receptor sequences come from an adult in good health.

The chain recombines TRBV6-2 or TRBV6-3 with TRBJ2-7, with D maybe TRBD2 (7 bases). Germline V gene data show CDR1 as MNHEY and CDR2 as SVGEGT. This CDR3 comprises 15 residues. V was clipped by 5 bases and J by 0 bases, with 14 bases between them. The DNA for the CDR3 is TGTGCCAGCAGTCGAGGGGGGGACTTCTCCTACGAGCAGTACTTC. It is translated as CASSRGGDFSYEQYF.

This clone was counted a single time. The rearrangement joins TRBV28 to TRBJ1-6; the D is unclear. CDR1 MDHEN and CDR2 SYDVKM come from the germline V gene. The V and J ends lost 7 bases and 3 bases respectively, with 7 bases between them. This CDR3 has 13 amino acids. CDR3 in DNA: TGTGCCAGCACGAAGGACTATAATTCACCCCTCCACTTT. Residues: CASTKDYNSPLHF.

To note about this clone: The sample contains more than one DNA sequence encoding this CDR3. The chain links TRBV18 to TRBJ1-1; D gene unclear. The germline gives CDR1 KGHSH, CDR2 LQKENI. The CDR3 has 13 residues. V was cut by 1 base and J by 1 base, with 4 bases left in between. For the CDR3, the DNA is TGTGCCAGCTCACCACAGGAGAACACTGAAGCTTTCTTT. Its translation: CASSPQENTEAFF.

The V and J genes are TRBV6-5 and TRBJ2-2; TRBD2 aligns across 10 bases. The V and J ends lost 7 bases and 6 bases, in that order; junction bases with no gene match: 5. The CDR3 spans 14 residues. Germline assignment: CDR1 MNHEY and CDR2 SVGAGI. The CDR3 protein is CASKSSGGAGELFF. DNA of the CDR3: TGTGCCAGCAAGAGCAGCGGGGGGGCCGGGGAGCTGTTTTTT.

DNA of the CDR3: TGTGCCAGCAGCTTAACTAGCGGCCAAGAGACCCAGTACTTC. It codes for CASSLTSGQETQYF. The rearrangement uses TRBV7-9 and TRBJ2-5; TRBD2 matches 8 bases. There are 14 residues in the CDR3. The germline CDR1 and CDR2 sequences are SEHNR and FQNEAQ (reference sequence). The V and J ends lost 2 bases and 1 base, in that order; junction bases with no gene match: 0.

The chain employs TRBV4-1 and TRBJ1-2; 9 bases line up with TRBD1. The CDR3 is 15 residues long. Trimming at V came to 0 bases and at J to 4 bases, leaving 3 bases not matched to a gene. The germline gives CDR1 MGHRA, CDR2 YSYEKL. DNA of the CDR3: TGCGCCAGCAGCCAAGAGGGACAGGGCGGCTATGGCTACACCTTC. Amino acids: CASSQEGQGGYGYTF.

V is TRBV4-3 and J is TRBJ1-2; TRBD1 might be the D (6 bases). Per germline, CDR1 LGHNA and CDR2 YSLEER. This CDR3 is 15 amino acids long. The V gene lost 6 bases and the J gene lost 6 bases, with 20 bases spanning the gap. CDR3 in DNA: TGCGCCAGCAGAGGCACATGGACAGCCGGGAATGGCTACACCTTC. This codes for CASRGTWTAGNGYTF.

The chain combines TRBV30 with TRBJ2-5, with TRBD1 identical over 8 bases. The V and J ends lost 4 bases and 5 bases, in that order; junction bases with no gene match: 12. Germline V gene lookup returns CDR1 GTSNPN and CDR2 SVGIG (reference sequence). This CDR3 region has 15 residues. This CDR3 is CAWKTSGQGWETQYF. DNA for the CDR3: TGTGCCTGGAAAACCAGCGGACAGGGTTGGGAGACCCAGTACTTC.

The rearrangement joins TRBV19 to TRBJ2-7; TRBD2 is a possible D gene (6 bases). Between the trimmed V and J ends, which lost 3 bases and 3 bases, there was a span of 21 bases. CDR1 is LNHDA and CDR2 is SQIVND in the germline V gene (reference sequence). There are 17 residues in the CDR3. The CDR3 loop is CASSMDPGGKFGYEQYF. CDR3 coding DNA: TGTGCCAGTAGTATGGACCCTGGGGGGAAGTTCGGCTACGAGCAGTACTTC.